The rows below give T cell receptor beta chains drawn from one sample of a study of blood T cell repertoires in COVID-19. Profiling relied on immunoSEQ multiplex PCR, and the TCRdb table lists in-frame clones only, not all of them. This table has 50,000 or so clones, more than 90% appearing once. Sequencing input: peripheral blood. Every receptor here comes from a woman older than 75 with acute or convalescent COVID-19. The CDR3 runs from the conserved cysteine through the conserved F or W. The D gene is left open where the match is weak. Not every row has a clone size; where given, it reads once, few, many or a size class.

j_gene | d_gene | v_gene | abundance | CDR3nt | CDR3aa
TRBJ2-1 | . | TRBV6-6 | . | TGTGCCAGCAACCGGGACTTTTACAATGAGCAGTTCTTC | CASNRDFYNEQFF
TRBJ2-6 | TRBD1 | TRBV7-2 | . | TGTGCCAGCAGCTGGACAGGGCTTACTGGGGCCAACGTCCTGACTTTC | CASSWTGLTGANVLTF
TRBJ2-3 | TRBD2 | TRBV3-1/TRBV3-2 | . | TGTGCCAGCAGCCAAGGGGGCGGGAGGGCCACCGGCACAGATACGCAGTATTTT | CASSQGGGRATGTDTQYF
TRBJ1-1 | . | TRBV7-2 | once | TGTGCCAGCAGTCCGACGACAGGTTACACTGAAGCTTTCTTT | CASSPTTGYTEAFF
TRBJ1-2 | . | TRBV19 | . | TGTGCCAGTAGTATAGGGCCGGGGAGGGAAGTGGATGGCTACACCTTC | CASSIGPGREVDGYTF
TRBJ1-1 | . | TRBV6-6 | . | TGTGCCAGCAGTCCCCCGCCTGCGGACATATTGAACACTGAAGCTTTCTTT | CASSPPPADILNTEAFF
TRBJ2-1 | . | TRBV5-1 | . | TGCGCCAGCAGCTTGGCGTTTATGGGGAGCTCCTACAATGAGCAGTTCTTC | CASSLAFMGSSYNEQFF
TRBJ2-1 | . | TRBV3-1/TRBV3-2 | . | TGTGCCAGCAGCCAAGCTTCCAGCTCCTACAATGAGCAGTTCTTC | CASSQASSSYNEQFF
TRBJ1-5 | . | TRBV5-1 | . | TGCGCCAGCAGCTTGGGATTGACAGGTAGCAATCAGCCCCAGCATTTT | CASSLGLTGSNQPQHF
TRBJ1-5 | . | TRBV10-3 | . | TGTGCCATCAGTGCTGAGGAGACTCAGCCCCAGCATTTT | CAISAEETQPQHF